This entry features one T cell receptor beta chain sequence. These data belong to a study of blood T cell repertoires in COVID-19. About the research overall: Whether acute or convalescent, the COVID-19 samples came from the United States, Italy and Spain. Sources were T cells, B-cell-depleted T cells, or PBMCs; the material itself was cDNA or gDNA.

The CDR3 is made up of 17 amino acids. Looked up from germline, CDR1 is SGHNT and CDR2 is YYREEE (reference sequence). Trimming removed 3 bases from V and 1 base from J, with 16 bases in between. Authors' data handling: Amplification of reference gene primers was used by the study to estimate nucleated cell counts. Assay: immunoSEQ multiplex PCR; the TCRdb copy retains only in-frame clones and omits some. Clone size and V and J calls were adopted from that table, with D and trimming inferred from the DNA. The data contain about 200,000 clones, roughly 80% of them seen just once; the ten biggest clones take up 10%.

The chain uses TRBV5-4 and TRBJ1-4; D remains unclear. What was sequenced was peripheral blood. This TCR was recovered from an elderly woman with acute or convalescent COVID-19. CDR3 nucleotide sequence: TGTGCCAGCAGCTCGTCCATGAGGGAGGGAACTAATGAAAAACTGTTTTTT. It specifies CASSSSMREGTNEKLFF. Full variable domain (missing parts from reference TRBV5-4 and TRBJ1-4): ETGVTQSPTHLIKTRGQQVTLRCSSQSGHNTVSWYQQALGQGPQFIFQYYREEENGRGNFPPRFSGLQFPNYSSELNVNALELDDSALYLCASSSSMREGTNEKLFFGSGTQLSVL.